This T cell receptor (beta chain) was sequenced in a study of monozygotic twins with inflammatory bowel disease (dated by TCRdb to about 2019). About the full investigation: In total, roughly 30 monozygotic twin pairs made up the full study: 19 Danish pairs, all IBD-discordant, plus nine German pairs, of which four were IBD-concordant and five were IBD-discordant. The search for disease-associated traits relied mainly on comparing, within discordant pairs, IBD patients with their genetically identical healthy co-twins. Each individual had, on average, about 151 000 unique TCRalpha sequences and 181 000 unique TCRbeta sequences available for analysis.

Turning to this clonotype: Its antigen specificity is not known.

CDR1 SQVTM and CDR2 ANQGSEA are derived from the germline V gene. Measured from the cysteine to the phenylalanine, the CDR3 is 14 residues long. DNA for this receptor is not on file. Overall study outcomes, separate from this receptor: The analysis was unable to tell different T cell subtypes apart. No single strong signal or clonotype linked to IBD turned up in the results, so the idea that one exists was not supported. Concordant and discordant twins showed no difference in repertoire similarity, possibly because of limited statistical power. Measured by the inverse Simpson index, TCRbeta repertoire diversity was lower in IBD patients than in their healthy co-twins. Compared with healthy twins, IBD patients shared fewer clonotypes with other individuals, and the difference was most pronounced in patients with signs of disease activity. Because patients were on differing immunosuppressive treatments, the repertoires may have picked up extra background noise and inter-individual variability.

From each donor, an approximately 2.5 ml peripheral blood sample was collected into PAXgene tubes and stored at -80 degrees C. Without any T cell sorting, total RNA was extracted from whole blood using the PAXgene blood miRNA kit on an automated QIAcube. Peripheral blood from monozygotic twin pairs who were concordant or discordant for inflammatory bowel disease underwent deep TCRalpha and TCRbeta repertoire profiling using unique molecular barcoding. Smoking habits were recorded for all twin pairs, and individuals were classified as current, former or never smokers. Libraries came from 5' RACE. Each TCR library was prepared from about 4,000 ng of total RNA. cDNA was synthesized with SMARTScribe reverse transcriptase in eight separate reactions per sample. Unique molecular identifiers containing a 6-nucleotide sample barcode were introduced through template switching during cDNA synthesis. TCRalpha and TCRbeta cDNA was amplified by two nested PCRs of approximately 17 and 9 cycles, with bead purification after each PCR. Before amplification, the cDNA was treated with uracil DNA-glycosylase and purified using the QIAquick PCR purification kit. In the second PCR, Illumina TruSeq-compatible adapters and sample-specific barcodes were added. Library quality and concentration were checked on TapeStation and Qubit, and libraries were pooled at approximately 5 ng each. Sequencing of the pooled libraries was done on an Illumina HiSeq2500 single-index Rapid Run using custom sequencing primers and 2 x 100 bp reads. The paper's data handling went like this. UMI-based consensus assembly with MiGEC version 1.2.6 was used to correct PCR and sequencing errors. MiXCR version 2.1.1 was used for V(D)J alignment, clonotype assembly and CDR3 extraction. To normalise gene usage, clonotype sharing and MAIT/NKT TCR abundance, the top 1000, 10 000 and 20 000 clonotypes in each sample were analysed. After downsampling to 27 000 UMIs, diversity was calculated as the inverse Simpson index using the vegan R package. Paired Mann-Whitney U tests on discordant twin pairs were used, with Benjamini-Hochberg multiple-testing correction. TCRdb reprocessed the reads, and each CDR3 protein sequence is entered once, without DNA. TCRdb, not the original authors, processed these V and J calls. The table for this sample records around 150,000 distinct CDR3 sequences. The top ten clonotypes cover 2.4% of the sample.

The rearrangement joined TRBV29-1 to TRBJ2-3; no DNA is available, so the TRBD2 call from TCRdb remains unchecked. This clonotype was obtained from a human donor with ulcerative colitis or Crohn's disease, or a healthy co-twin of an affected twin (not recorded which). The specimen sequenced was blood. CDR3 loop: CSVIGLADTDTQYF.